This TCR beta chain is from a study of cytomegalovirus exposure and HLA in healthy donors. As concerns this clone: Its antigen is still unknown.

The study's findings and limits: HLA-A and HLA-B allele assignments for most subjects were reportedly predicted accurately using TCR beta sequences.

PCR involved 60 Vbeta and 13 Jbeta primers. Profiled with immunoSEQ multiplex PCR; TCRdb holds only in-frame clones, not every one. The table has under 200,000 clones, around 75% seen once. The clonotype comes from a woman aged 50 to 60 in good health and CMV-seropositive. Specimen: PBMCs.

CDR3 amino acids: CASSQDSPGQVSYEQYF. The DNA for the CDR3 is TGTGCCAGCAGCCAAGATTCCCCCGGCCAGGTATCCTACGAGCAGTACTTC. V is TRBV4-2 and J is TRBJ2-7; D gene unclear. The V gene's germline CDR1 is LGHNA and CDR2 YNFKEQ. This CDR3 has 17 amino acids. V lost 0 bases, J lost 1 base, and 16 bases lay in between.